Sequencing of this T cell receptor (beta chain) was carried out in a study of human T cells and chemical hapten exposure. Overall study: For the approximately 25-week duration of the study, patients were given weekly doses of diphenylcyclopropenone on the scalp.

As to time point: pre-sensitization, week 0. Stated treatment: therapeutic diphenylcyclopropenone sensitization with weekly scalp DPC. The starting material, unfractionated whole blood, was used for total RNA extraction. The study's findings and limits: TCRs exceeding a frequency of 1 in 1000 stayed unchanged under DPC sensitization.

In the authors' methods: A per-sample median of approximately 87,000 TCRs was observed, with counts ranging from roughly 20,000 to 750,000. TCRdb called the RACE reads again in MiXCR, with one record for every CDR3 protein. Clone size and V and J calls follow TCRdb, not the original study. The sample carries over 50,000 distinct CDR3 sequences, approximately 9.6% recorded once. CDR3 length: 12 amino acids. V shed 6 bases and J shed 1 base, with 4 bases lying between them. Germline loops: CDR1 MDHEN, CDR2 SYDVKM. This clonotype was seen many times. Its antigen is still unknown. The sequenced sample was whole blood, obtained in connection with sensitization to the hapten diphenylcyclopropenone (DPC). The source is a woman in her thirties with alopecia areata. Some clones in this sample may be carry-over from other donors' samples. V gene TRBV28 combines with J gene TRBJ1-3; D ambiguous. Here the CDR3 reads CASRGSGNTIYF. CDR3 bases: TGTGCCAGCAGGGGATCTGGAAACACCATATATTTT.